This TCR beta chain was found in a study of vaccination and CD4 T cells after COVID-19. Germline V lookup: CDR1 KGHDR, CDR2 SFDVKD. The V and J ends lost 9 bases and 5 bases respectively, with 21 bases between them. The CDR3 is made up of 15 amino acids. Notes on this clonotype: Antigen unknown.

Sample treatment: approximately nine-day PBMC culture with coronavirus spike peptide pools or control peptides (ViraFEST assay). The Oncomine TCR Beta short-read assay generated sequence data from the DNA of cultured CD4+ T cells. Via MiXCR, TCRdb re-called the PCR reads, giving one row per CDR3 protein. This table has roughly 24,000 distinct CDR3 sequences, approximately 40% appearing once. V gene TRBV24-1 combines with J gene TRBJ2-5; possibly TRBD2 for D (6 bases). The sequenced sample was CD4+ T cells from blood, cultured in vitro. The sequence came from a human donor who had recovered from COVID-19. The CDR3 sequence: CATSGEGRGFETQYF. The CDR3 coding sequence is TGTGCCACCTCGGGAGAGGGGCGTGGATTTGAGACCCAGTACTTC.